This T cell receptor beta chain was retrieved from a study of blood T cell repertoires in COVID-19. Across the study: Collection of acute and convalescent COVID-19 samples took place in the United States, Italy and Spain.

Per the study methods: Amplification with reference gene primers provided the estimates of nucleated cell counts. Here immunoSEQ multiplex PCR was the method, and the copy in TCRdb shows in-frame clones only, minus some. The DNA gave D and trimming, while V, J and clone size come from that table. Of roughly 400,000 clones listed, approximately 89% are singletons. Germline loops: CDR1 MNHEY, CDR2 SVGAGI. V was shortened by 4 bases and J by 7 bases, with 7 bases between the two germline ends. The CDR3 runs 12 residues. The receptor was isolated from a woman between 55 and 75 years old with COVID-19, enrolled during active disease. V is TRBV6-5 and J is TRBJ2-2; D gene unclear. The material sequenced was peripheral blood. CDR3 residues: CASSSRGGELFF. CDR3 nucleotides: TGTGCCAGCAGTTCACGAGGCGGGGAGCTGTTTTTT.